The text below deals with one T cell receptor (beta chain). These data belong to a study of T cell responses to AZD1222 COVID-19 vaccine. V lost 4 bases and J 2 bases, leaving 12 bases between the germline ends. In germline, CDR1 is SGHNT, CDR2 YYREEE (reference sequence). The CDR3 extends over 14 amino acids. The data were produced by immunoSEQ multiplex PCR, yet TCRdb's version contains in-frame clones alone and is incomplete. The sample shows hundreds of thousands of clones, 90% to 95% of them seen only once. The TCR was taken from an adult in good health. The chain is built from TRBV5-4 and TRBJ1-1; D may be TRBD1 (6 bases). This specimen consisted of peripheral blood, obtained on day 0 of MenACWY control vaccination. The DNA for the CDR3 is TGTGCCAGCAGCCCAGGACAGAGAAACACTGAAGCTTTCTTT. It is translated as CASSPGQRNTEAFF.